The 4 T cell receptor beta chains in this list originate from one sample, sequenced in a study of blood T cell repertoires in COVID-19. Some clones are missing from TCRdb's copy, which holds only in-frame ones; the method was immunoSEQ multiplex PCR. The sample lists approximately 200,000 clones; roughly 80% were seen once. Source material: peripheral blood. These receptors all stem from a woman aged 50 to 60 with acute or convalescent COVID-19.

The chain carries TRBV24-1 and TRBJ1-5; weak D call: TRBD1 (5 bases). Germline V CDR1 and CDR2: KGHDR, SFDVKD. This CDR3 has 14 amino acids. V lost 11 bases and J 1 base, leaving 14 bases between the germline ends. The CDR3 DNA reads as TGTGCCAGCCAGGGCGCTGGCAGCAATCAGCCCCAGCATTTT. Protein: CASQGAGSNQPQHF.

This clone was counted a few times. The chain uses TRBV7-6 and TRBJ2-7; 10 bases fit TRBD1. CDR1 SGHVS and CDR2 FNYEAQ come from the germline V gene. Trimming at V came to 6 bases and at J to 2 bases, leaving 7 bases not matched to a gene. The CDR3 runs 15 residues. Here the CDR3 DNA reads TGTGCCAGCAGTCCCGGACAGGGGGGACCCTACGAGCAGTACTTC. Amino acid sequence: CASSPGQGGPYEQYF.

This clone was observed once. The rearrangement uses TRBV5-1 and TRBJ1-2; 7 nucleotides match TRBD1. CDR3 length: 14 amino acids. V was clipped by 5 bases and J by 1 base; unmatched bases: 5. Looked up from germline, CDR1 is SGHRS and CDR2 is YFSETQ. The CDR3: CASRPQGVNYGYTF. The CDR3 nucleotides are TGCGCCAGCAGACCCCAGGGGGTTAACTATGGCTACACCTTC. Together with reference TRBV5-1 and TRBJ1-2, the CDR3 gives the full variable domain: KAGVTQTPRYLIKTRGQQVTLSCSPISGHRSVSWYQQTPGQGLQFLFEYFSETQRNKGNFPGRFSGRQFSNSRSEMNVSTLELGDSALYLCASRPQGVNYGYTFGSGTRLTVV.

This clone was seen only once. The gene calls are TRBV9 and TRBJ1-1; possible D gene TRBD1, 5 bases. This CDR3 region has 15 residues. The germline CDR1 and CDR2 sequences are SGDLS and YYNGEE. V was cut by 3 bases and J by 3 bases, with 15 bases left in between. CDR3 protein: CASSAGGFGDTEAFF. In DNA, the CDR3 is TGTGCCAGCAGCGCCGGGGGTTTCGGGGACACTGAAGCTTTCTTT.